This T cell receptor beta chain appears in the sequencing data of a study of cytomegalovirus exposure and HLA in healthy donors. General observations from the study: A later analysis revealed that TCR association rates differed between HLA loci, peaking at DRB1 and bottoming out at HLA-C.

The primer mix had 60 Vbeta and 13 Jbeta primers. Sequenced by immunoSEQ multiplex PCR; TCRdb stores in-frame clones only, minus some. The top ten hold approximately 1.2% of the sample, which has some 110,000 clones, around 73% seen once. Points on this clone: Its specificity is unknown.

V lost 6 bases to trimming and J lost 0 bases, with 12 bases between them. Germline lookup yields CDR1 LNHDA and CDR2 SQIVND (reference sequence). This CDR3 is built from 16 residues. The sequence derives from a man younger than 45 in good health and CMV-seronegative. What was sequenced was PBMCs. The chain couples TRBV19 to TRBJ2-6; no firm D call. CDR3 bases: TGTGCCAGTAGAGCACTCGTCGACTCTGGGGCCAACGTCCTGACTTTC. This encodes CASRALVDSGANVLTF.